This TCR beta chain was identified during a study of cytomegalovirus exposure and HLA in healthy donors. TCRdb's table, derived via immunoSEQ multiplex PCR, lists solely in-frame clones and lacks some. Among fewer than 200,000 clones listed, 70% to 90% were seen once. This clone was counted a few times. The antigen is not known. Notes on the study in general: The authors listed 164 TCR beta chains as cytomegalovirus-associated. Generally TCR sequences proved uncommon, though certain public TCRs appeared in numerous donors.

Trimming shortened V by 7 bases and J by 1 base, and 12 bases separated the two germline ends. From germline, CDR1 is MNHEY and CDR2 SMNVEV (reference sequence). CDR3 length equals 14 residues. The clonotype originates from a woman in her 30s in good health and CMV-seronegative. The V gene is TRBV27, the J gene TRBJ2-3; no definite D call. The sample comprised PBMCs. The CDR3 nucleotides read TGTGCCAGCAAACCTCCGGGTGGCACAGATACGCAGTATTTT. Amino acids: CASKPPGGTDTQYF.